This T cell receptor beta chain is drawn from a study of Ad26.COV2.S vaccination and SARS-CoV-2 variants. Treatment indicated: around 19 received Ad26.COV2.S at low or high dose, single or two shots; 5 received placebo; per-sample allocation not given. Samples came from day 63 after the first vaccine or placebo injection. The table came from immunoSEQ multiplex PCR; TCRdb's copy has only in-frame clones and leaves some out. The sample consists of roughly 390,000 clones, around 85% of them appearing once. This CDR3 spans 15 amino acids. Per the germline V gene, CDR1 is MNHEY and CDR2 is SVGAGI. Trimming cost V 2 bases and J 5 bases; bases outside gene matches: 6.

The specimen was peripheral blood, collected in a trial of Ad26.COV2.S vaccine versus placebo. The chain joins TRBV6-5 to TRBJ2-1; TRBD1 matches 7 bases. The clonotype originates from a person aged 18 to 65 who received the Ad26.COV2.S COVID-19 vaccine or a placebo. CDR3 sequence: CASSYDRVGNNEQFF. CDR3 nucleotides: TGTGCCAGCAGTTACGACAGGGTTGGAAACAATGAGCAGTTCTTC.